The sequence of this TCR beta chain was determined in a study of beta chain features in type 1 diabetes listed by TCRdb under 2018. Looking at the study overall: Patients and healthy donors did not differ in mean age, gender distribution, total cell number or subset yield. A total of roughly 99,000,000 sorted cells were examined across all samples, and the number of cells per subset was strongly correlated with RNA yield. The study compared TCRB repertoires of sorted circulating CD4+ T cell subsets between recently diagnosed type 1 diabetes patients and matched healthy donors. Naive and central memory subsets were obtained from all 30 or so donors, but regulatory and stem cell-like memory subsets were isolated from only 8 patients and roughly 8 healthy donors.

This clone appeared a few times. Its antigen is currently not known. Base qualities are not at hand, and no much larger clone is one base apart. All of the isolated RNA was reverse transcribed with the High Capacity cDNA Reverse Transcription Kit, so expressed TCRB transcripts were sequenced. Deep immunoSEQ sequencing was applied to naive, central memory and regulatory T cell samples, giving an average of roughly 3.5 million total reads per sample. Sorted cells were lysed in RLT buffer, and RNA was extracted using DNase-treated RNeasy Micro or Mini kits according to cell number. To prevent cross-contamination, each cell subset was processed individually, whereas patient and healthy donor samples were processed jointly. The immunoSEQ multiplex PCR was used to amplify TCRB sequences from cDNA, yielding 87-bp fragments that span the CDR3 region. Sequencing of the amplicons was performed on the Illumina HiSeq platform. From the authors' description of their analysis: Synthetic template baselines were used to correct PCR bias computationally, reads within Hamming distance 2 were collapsed together, and singletons that could not be merged were discarded. Reads were aligned to IMGT to assign V, D and J genes, CDR3 length, and insertions or deletions at six rearrangement sites. Within each subset, clonotype counts were normalized to the number of sorted cells before true diversity and Gini coefficients were calculated with the tcR R package. The overlap coefficient, calculated on TCRB nucleotide sequences, was used to quantify repertoire sharing. As a proxy for the pre-selection repertoire, out-of-frame TCRB sequences from naive cells were analyzed. Not all clones reach the TCRdb copy of this immuneACCESS table, which keeps in-frame sequences only. Checked studies attribute under half of the gap to unresolved V genes and leave the rest unexplained. The DNA was the basis for D and trimming; V, J and clone size are from that table. This sample lists almost 350,000 clones; 20% were detected once. The leading ten clones occupy under 0.05% of the sample.

A single peripheral blood draw of around 120 mL on average was collected from each donor into heparinised tubes. Using a panel that included CD45RO, CCR7, CD25, CD127, CD95 and CD27, naive, central memory, regulatory and stem cell-like memory CD4+ T cells were sorted on a BD FACSAria II. A purity above 95% was achieved for all sorted populations. Right away, PBMCs were isolated by Lymphoprep density gradient centrifugation and were stained directly, with no culture step. So that batch effects would be minimized, each experiment stained and sorted samples in pairs, pairing one healthy donor with one patient. Overall study results and their limits: Shorter templates might be favored by PCR, yet because patient and control samples were amplified and corrected together, any such skew would affect both groups equally. Naive, central memory and regulatory TCRB repertoires appeared to be more similar among patients than among healthy donors. In all four CD4+ subsets, TCRB CDR3 length was moderately but significantly shorter in type 1 diabetes patients. Because cDNA was sequenced instead of genomic DNA, activated cells with high expression could be over-represented, although the groups did not differ in activation or CD3 levels. Because the HLA sub-analyses included only small numbers of individuals, any influence of HLA type on TCRB rearrangement was left unresolved. Patients with type 1 diabetes made fewer insertions and deleted more nucleotides at VDJ recombination sites, implying thymic rearrangement abnormalities.

CDR1 and CDR2 are read off the germline V gene (reference sequence) as SGHKS and YYEKEE. The CDR3, from cysteine to phenylalanine, totals 13 residues. The only DNA kept is the CDR3, 39 bases in frame from the first base. V is pared back by 0 bases and J by 8 bases, with 11 bases lying between the germline termini. The sequenced sample was naive CD4+ T cells from blood. Read against the paper, the sample's cell subset or site label means: true naive CD4+ T cells. The V and J genes are TRBV5-5 and TRBJ1-2; the D gene is perhaps TRBD1, from 5 matching bases. The source is a woman aged 18-30 years in good health. The DNA sequence is TGTGCCAGCAGCTTGGCTCAGGGTCAAGGCTACACCTTC. The resulting protein is CASSLAQGQGYTF.